The 22 T cell receptor beta chains in this list originate from one sample, sequenced in a study of blood T cell repertoires in COVID-19. This table comes from immunoSEQ multiplex PCR, and its TCRdb copy is limited to in-frame clones, with some not included. Among some 89,000 clones listed, around three quarters were seen once. Specimen: peripheral blood. Receptors were obtained from a man aged 65 to 85 with acute or convalescent COVID-19.

This chain links TRBV5-1 with TRBJ1-1, with a weak D call TRBD1 (6 bases). This CDR3 has 15 amino acids. The V and J ends lost 5 bases and 3 bases respectively, with 17 bases between them. Germline assignment: CDR1 SGHRS and CDR2 YFSETQ. This chain's CDR3 is CASRRTHAGDTEAFF. The DNA for the CDR3 is TGCGCCAGCAGGAGAACTCACGCAGGGGACACTGAAGCTTTCTTT.

The chain links TRBV5-4 to TRBJ2-2, with D maybe TRBD1 (6 bases). This CDR3 comprises 13 residues. CDR1 is SGHNT, CDR2 YYREEE, per germline (reference sequence). V lost 4 bases, J lost 5 bases, and 9 bases lay in between. The CDR3 region is CASSDRRTGELFF. The CDR3 region has the DNA TGTGCCAGCAGCGACAGGAGAACCGGGGAGCTGTTTTTT.

The rearrangement links TRBV7-2 to TRBJ2-1; D is perhaps TRBD2 (5 bases). Trimming stripped 4 bases from V and 2 bases from J, with 9 bases between. Germline CDR1 and CDR2: SGHTA and FQGNSA. The CDR3 loop spans 14 amino acids. In DNA form, the CDR3 reads TGTGCCAGCAGCTCCTCCGGGGCCTACAATGAGCAGTTCTTC. Its protein is CASSSSGAYNEQFF.

V is TRBV6-5 and J is TRBJ2-7, with D possibly matching TRBD1 (5 bases). The CDR3 loop spans 13 amino acids. Trimming stripped 2 bases from V and 3 bases from J, with 8 bases between. The germline V gene has CDR1 MNHEY and CDR2 SVGAGI. CDR3 region: CASSYADSYEQYF. In nucleotides, the CDR3 is TGTGCCAGCAGTTACGCAGACAGCTACGAGCAGTACTTC.

The chain links TRBV7-8 to TRBJ2-2, with 7 bases matching TRBD2. The CDR3 length is 13 residues. Germline lookup yields CDR1 SGHVS and CDR2 FQNEAQ. The J segment lost 9 bases and the V segment lost 7 bases, leaving 8 bases of the junction unmatched. In nucleotides, the CDR3 is TGTGCCAGCACCCTACTAGCGCCCCGGGAGCTGTTTTTT. This codes for CASTLLAPRELFF.

The chain links TRBV5-8 to TRBJ2-7, with D unresolved. This CDR3 spans 13 amino acids. Per the germline V gene, CDR1 is SGHTS and CDR2 is YDEGEE. With 6 bases removed from V and 0 bases from J, the gap between germline ends came to 10 bases. CDR3 loop: CASTVLSSYEQYV. Here the CDR3 DNA reads TGTGCCAGCACCGTACTAAGCTCCTACGAGCAGTACGTC.

V usage is TRBV24-1 and J usage is TRBJ2-3; tentatively, D is TRBD1 (6 bases). V lost 3 bases, J lost 0 bases, and 18 bases lay in between. Germline loops: CDR1 KGHDR, CDR2 SFDVKD. The CDR3 has 18 amino acids. CDR3 in DNA: TGTGCCACCAGTGATCAGGCGGACAGCCTGCTAAGCACAGATACGCAGTATTTT. Translating gives CATSDQADSLLSTDTQYF.

The rearrangement joins TRBV19 to TRBJ1-2; 9 positions agree with TRBD1. Germline lookup yields CDR1 LNHDA and CDR2 SQIVND (reference sequence). CDR3 length equals 15 residues. V was clipped by 5 bases and J by 3 bases; unmatched bases: 7. For the CDR3, the DNA is TGTGCCAGTAGTCTGGGAAGGACAGGGGACTATGGCTACACCTTC. Protein sequence: CASSLGRTGDYGYTF.

This chain uses TRBV24-1 with TRBJ1-5; 7 nucleotides match TRBD1. The CDR3 runs to 16 residues. J was trimmed by 6 bases and V by 4 bases; bases with no gene match: 11. The V gene's germline CDR1 is KGHDR and CDR2 SFDVKD. The CDR3 protein is CATSDPRQGKGQPQHF. CDR3 DNA: TGTGCCACCAGTGACCCAAGACAGGGTAAGGGTCAGCCCCAGCATTTT.

The chain employs TRBV7-8 and TRBJ1-3, with TRBD1 as a possible D gene (5 bases). The CDR3 covers 17 residues. The germline V gene has CDR1 SGHVS and CDR2 FQNEAQ. The V end was cut by 5 bases, the J end by 0 bases, with 17 bases between. The CDR3 is CASSGYRFSLSGNTIYF. CDR3 sequence (DNA): TGTGCCAGCAGCGGTTACAGGTTTTCCCTCTCTGGAAACACCATATATTTT.

The rearrangement links TRBV24-1 to TRBJ2-1; 8 bases match TRBD2. Trimming at V came to 7 bases and at J to 8 bases, leaving 6 bases not matched to a gene. The CDR3 consists of 13 residues. Germline assignment: CDR1 KGHDR and CDR2 SFDVKD. CDR3 nucleotide sequence: TGTGCCACCAGGGGACTAGTTCACGATGAGCAGTTCTTC. It specifies CATRGLVHDEQFF.

The chain recombines TRBV5-1 with TRBJ2-1; tentative D call: TRBD1 (6 bases). Germline V CDR1 and CDR2: SGHRS, YFSETQ. This CDR3 comprises 14 residues. Trimming shortened V by 0 bases and J by 8 bases, and 12 bases separated the two germline ends. The CDR3 coding sequence is TGCGCCAGCAGCTTGGCGCAGGGGCTCGATGAGCAGTTCTTC. Translating gives CASSLAQGLDEQFF. Drawing the rest from reference TRBV5-1 and TRBJ2-1, the complete variable domain is KAGVTQTPRYLIKTRGQQVTLSCSPISGHRSVSWYQQTPGQGLQFLFEYFSETQRNKGNFPGRFSGRQFSNSRSEMNVSTLELGDSALYLCASSLAQGLDEQFFGPGTRLTVL.

The chain employs TRBV28 and TRBJ2-7; TRBD1 is a possible D gene (6 bases). The CDR3 is 14 residues long. Trimming shortened V by 8 bases and J by 6 bases, and 20 bases separated the two germline ends. Looked up from germline, CDR1 is MDHEN and CDR2 is SYDVKM. CDR3 residues: CASSPGTIFLEQYF. The CDR3 nucleotides read TGTGCCAGCTCCCCCGGGACAATCTTTCTCGAGCAGTACTTC.

The J gene is TRBJ2-2, the V gene TRBV7-2; D may be TRBD1 (6 bases). The V and J ends lost 4 bases and 5 bases respectively, with 11 bases between them. Per germline, CDR1 SGHTA and CDR2 FQGNSA. The CDR3 covers 14 residues. CDR3 sequence reads: CASSSGQRTGELFF. Written as DNA, the CDR3 is TGTGCCAGCAGCTCCGGACAGCGGACCGGGGAGCTGTTTTTT.

The J gene is TRBJ1-3, the V gene TRBV6-1, with D uncertain. The CDR3 is made up of 15 amino acids. The V end lost 1 base, the J end lost 0 bases, and 7 bases lay between the germline ends. From germline, CDR1 is MNHNS and CDR2 SASEGT. CDR3 sequence (DNA): TGTGCCAGCAGTGAAGACAGATACTCTGGAAACACCATATATTTT. It codes for CASSEDRYSGNTIYF.

This chain uses TRBV5-1 with TRBJ2-1, with TRBD1 matching 8 bases. The J segment lost 8 bases and the V segment lost 0 bases, leaving 7 bases of the junction unmatched. The germline V gene has CDR1 SGHRS and CDR2 YFSETQ. The CDR3 covers 15 residues. CDR3: CASSLGQGAIDEQFF. The CDR3, as DNA: TGCGCCAGCAGCTTGGGTCAGGGGGCTATCGATGAGCAGTTCTTC.

CDR3 bases: TGTGCCAGCAGTGAGGACAGGGTGGCAGATACGCAGTATTTT. This codes for CASSEDRVADTQYF. V is TRBV2 and J is TRBJ2-3, with 8 bases that match TRBD1. V was clipped by 3 bases and J by 4 bases; unmatched bases: 3. The CDR3 has 14 residues. CDR1 is SNHLY and CDR2 is FYNNEI in the germline V gene.

Turning to this clone: The sample holds other DNA sequences that translate to the same CDR3. The CDR3 sequence is CASSRGAGANVLTF. The CDR3, as DNA: TGTGCCAGTAGTCGGGGAGCTGGGGCCAACGTCCTGACTTTC. The rearrangement joins TRBV19 to TRBJ2-6; perhaps TRBD2 as D (5 bases). Germline V gene sequence: CDR1 LNHDA, CDR2 SQIVND (reference sequence). V shed 5 bases and J shed 2 bases, with 7 bases lying between them. The CDR3 has 14 amino acids.

V and J are TRBV5-1 and TRBJ2-5, with 8 bases that match TRBD1. CDR3 length: 15 residues. The germline V gene encodes CDR1 SGHRS and CDR2 YFSETQ. Trimming at V came to 4 bases and at J to 5 bases, leaving 10 bases not matched to a gene. The CDR3 DNA reads TGCGCCAGCAGCAATGGACAGGGACGGGTGGAGACCCAGTACTTC. Translation gives CASSNGQGRVETQYF.

The chain's CDR3 is CASSRDRVGSDTQYF. DNA of the CDR3: TGTGCCAGCAGCAGGGACAGGGTGGGATCAGATACGCAGTATTTT. The genes are TRBV7-2 and TRBJ2-3; 9 bases fit TRBD1. Germline V CDR1 and CDR2: SGHTA, FQGNSA. The trim removed 5 bases at V and 4 bases at J, leaving 7 bases unmatched. This CDR3 spans 15 amino acids.

This clone occurred many times. The chain has TRBV19 and TRBJ1-6; tentatively, D is TRBD1 (5 bases). This CDR3 has 15 residues. V was shortened by 7 bases and J by 6 bases, with 16 bases between the two germline ends. Germline values: CDR1 LNHDA, CDR2 SQIVND (reference sequence). The CDR3 DNA is TGTGCCAGTAAGGAAGGTCCAGGGATTAATTCACCCCTCCACTTT. This codes for CASKEGPGINSPLHF.

The V and J genes are TRBV10-3 and TRBJ1-6; the match to TRBD1 covers 7 bases. This CDR3 has 13 amino acids. With V trimmed by 10 bases and J by 3 bases, 3 bases remained unmatched. The V gene's germline CDR1 is ENHRY and CDR2 SYGVKD. The DNA for the CDR3 is TGTGCCAGCGGACAGGACTATAATTCACCCCTCCACTTT. This sequence encodes CASGQDYNSPLHF.